What follows is one T cell receptor (beta chain) and its context. This sample stems from a study of chemoradiotherapy in HPV16-positive cancers. CDR1 is MGHDK, CDR2 SYGVNS, per germline. The CDR3 contains 14 residues. The V and J ends lost 6 bases and 5 bases, in that order; junction bases with no gene match: 3. Clones were read by immunoSEQ multiplex PCR, and TCRdb kept only the in-frame ones, dropping some. The sample includes thousands of clones, around 77% of them seen just once. This receptor was obtained from a human donor with HPV-associated anogenital cancer. The specimen was tumor tissue, collected from a patient who underwent chemoradiotherapy. The V call is TRBV25-1, the J call TRBJ2-1, with 11 bases lining up with TRBD2. CDR3: CASRVAGGNNEQFF. In nucleotides, the CDR3 is TGTGCCAGCAGGGTAGCGGGAGGGAACAATGAGCAGTTCTTC. Using reference TRBV25-1 and TRBJ2-1 for the parts outside the CDR3, the full variable domain is EADIYQTPRYLVIGTGKKITLECSQTMGHDKMYWYQQDPGMELHLIHYSYGVNSTEKGDLSSESTVSRIRTEHFPLTLESARPSHTSQYLCASRVAGGNNEQFFGPGTRLTVL.